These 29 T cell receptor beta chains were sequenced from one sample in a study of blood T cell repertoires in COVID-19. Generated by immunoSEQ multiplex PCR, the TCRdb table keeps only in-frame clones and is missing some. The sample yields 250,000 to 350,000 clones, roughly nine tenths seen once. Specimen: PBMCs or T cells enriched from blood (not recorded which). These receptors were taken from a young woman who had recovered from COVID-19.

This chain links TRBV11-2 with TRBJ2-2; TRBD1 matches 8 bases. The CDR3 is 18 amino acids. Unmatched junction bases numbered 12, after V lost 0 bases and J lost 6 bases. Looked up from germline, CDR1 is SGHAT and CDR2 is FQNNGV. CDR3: CASSLDRWGQGASGELFF. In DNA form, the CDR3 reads TGTGCCAGCAGCTTAGATCGGTGGGGGCAGGGGGCGTCCGGGGAGCTGTTTTTT.

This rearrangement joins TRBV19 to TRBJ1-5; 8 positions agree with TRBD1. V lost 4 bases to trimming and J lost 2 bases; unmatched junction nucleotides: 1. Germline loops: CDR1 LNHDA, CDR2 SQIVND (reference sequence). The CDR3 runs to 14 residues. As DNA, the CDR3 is TGTGCCAGTAGTACGACAGGGGGCAATCAGCCCCAGCATTTT. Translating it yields CASSTTGGNQPQHF.

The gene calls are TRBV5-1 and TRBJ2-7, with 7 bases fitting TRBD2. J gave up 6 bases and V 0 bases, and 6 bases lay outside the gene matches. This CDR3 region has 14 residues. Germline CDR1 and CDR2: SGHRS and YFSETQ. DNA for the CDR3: TGCGCCAGCAGCTTGGGTCCCGGGGGGATCGAGCAGTACTTC. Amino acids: CASSLGPGGIEQYF.

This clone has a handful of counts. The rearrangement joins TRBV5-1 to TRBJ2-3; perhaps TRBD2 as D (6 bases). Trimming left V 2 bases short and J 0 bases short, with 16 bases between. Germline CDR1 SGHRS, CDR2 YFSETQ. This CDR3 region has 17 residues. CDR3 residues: CASSFLGGRTSTDTQYF. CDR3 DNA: TGCGCCAGCAGCTTTTTGGGAGGACGAACTAGCACAGATACGCAGTATTTT.

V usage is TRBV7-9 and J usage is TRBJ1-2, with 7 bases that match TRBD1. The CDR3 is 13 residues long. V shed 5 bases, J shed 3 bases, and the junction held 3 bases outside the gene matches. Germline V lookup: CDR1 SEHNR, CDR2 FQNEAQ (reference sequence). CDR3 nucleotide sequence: TGTGCCAGCAGCGTCACAGGGGACTATGGCTACACCTTC. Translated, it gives CASSVTGDYGYTF.

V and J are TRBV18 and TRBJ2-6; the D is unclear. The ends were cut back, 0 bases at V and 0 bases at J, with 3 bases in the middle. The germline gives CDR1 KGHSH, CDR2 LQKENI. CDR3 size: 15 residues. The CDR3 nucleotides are TGTGCCAGCTCACCACCCTCCTCTGGGGCCAACGTCCTGACTTTC. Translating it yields CASSPPSSGANVLTF.

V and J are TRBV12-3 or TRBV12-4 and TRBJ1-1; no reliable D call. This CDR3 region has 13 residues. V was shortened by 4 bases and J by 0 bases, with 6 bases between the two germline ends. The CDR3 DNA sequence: TGTGCCAGCAGTTCACTCATGAACACTGAAGCTTTCTTT. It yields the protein CASSSLMNTEAFF.

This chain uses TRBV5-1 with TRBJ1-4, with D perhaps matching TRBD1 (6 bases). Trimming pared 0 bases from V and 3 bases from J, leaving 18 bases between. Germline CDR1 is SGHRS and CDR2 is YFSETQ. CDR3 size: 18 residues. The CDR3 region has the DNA TGCGCCAGCAGCTTGGGTTTAAGAACAGGGTCCCCTAATGAAAAACTGTTTTTT. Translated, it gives CASSLGLRTGSPNEKLFF.

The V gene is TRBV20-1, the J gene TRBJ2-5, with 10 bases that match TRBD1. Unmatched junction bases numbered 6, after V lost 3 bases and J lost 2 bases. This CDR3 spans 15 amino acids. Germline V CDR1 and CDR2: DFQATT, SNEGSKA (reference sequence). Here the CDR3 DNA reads TGCAGTGCTAGTTCTAGGACAGGGGGGCAAGAGACCCAGTACTTC. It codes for CSASSRTGGQETQYF.

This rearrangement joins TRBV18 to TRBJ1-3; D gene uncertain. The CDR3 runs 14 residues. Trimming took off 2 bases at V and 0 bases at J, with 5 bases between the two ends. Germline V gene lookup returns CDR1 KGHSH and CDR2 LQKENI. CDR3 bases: TGTGCCAGCTCACCAGAGAGCTCTGGAAACACCATATATTTT. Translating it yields CASSPESSGNTIYF.

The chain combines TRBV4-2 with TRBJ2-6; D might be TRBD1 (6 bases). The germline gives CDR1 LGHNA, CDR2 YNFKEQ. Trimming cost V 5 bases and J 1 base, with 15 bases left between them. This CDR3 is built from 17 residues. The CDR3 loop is CASSTGTSDSGANVLTF. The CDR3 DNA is TGTGCCAGCAGCACCGGGACAAGCGATTCTGGGGCCAACGTCCTGACTTTC.

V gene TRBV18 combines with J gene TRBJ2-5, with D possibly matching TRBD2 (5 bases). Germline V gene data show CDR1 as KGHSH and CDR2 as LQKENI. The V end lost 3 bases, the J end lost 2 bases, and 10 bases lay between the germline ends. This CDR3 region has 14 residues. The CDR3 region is CASSPPGRQETQYF. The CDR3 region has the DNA TGTGCCAGCTCACCGCCGGGGAGACAAGAGACCCAGTACTTC.

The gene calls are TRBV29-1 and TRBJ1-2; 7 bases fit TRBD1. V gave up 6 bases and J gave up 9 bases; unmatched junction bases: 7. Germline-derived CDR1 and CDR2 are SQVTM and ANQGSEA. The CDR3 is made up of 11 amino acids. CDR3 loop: CSVGDRDRYTF. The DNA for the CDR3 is TGCAGCGTGGGAGACAGGGATCGCTACACCTTC.

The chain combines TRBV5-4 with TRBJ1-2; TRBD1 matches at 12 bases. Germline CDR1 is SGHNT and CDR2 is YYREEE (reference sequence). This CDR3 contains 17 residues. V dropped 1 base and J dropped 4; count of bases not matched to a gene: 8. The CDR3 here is CASSLFGTGGRGYGYTF. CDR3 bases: TGTGCCAGCAGCTTGTTTGGGACAGGGGGCAGGGGCTATGGCTACACCTTC.

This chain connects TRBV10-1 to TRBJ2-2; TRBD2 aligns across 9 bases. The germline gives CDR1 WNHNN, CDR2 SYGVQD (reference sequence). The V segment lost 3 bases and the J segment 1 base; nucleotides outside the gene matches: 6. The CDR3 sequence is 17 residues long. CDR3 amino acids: CASSDGPSGENTGELFF. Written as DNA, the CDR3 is TGCGCCAGCAGTGATGGTCCTAGCGGGGAGAACACCGGGGAGCTGTTTTTT.

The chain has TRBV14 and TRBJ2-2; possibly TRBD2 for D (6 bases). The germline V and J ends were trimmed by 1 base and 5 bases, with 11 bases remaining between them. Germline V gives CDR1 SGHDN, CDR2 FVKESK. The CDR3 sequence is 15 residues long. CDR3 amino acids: CASSQVLAETGELFF. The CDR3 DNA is TGTGCCAGCAGCCAAGTTTTAGCGGAGACCGGGGAGCTGTTTTTT.

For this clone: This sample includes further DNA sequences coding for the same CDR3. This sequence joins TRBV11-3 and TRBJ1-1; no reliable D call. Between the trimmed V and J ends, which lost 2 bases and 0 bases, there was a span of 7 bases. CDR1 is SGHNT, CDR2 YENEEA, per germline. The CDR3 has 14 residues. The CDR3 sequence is CASSLRGMNTEAFF. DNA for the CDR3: TGTGCCAGCAGCTTACGGGGAATGAACACTGAAGCTTTCTTT.

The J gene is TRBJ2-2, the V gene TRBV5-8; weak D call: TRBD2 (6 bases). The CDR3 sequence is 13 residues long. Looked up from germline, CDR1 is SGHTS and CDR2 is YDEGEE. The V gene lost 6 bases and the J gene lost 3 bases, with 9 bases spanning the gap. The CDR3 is CASNLAYTGELFF. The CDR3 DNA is TGTGCCAGCAACCTAGCGTACACCGGGGAGCTGTTTTTT.

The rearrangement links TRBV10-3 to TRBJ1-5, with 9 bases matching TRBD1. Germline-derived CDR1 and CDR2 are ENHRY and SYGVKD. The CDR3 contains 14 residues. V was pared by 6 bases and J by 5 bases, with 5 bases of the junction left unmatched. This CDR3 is CAISPGTGYQPQHF. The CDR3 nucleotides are TGTGCCATCAGCCCCGGGACAGGGTATCAGCCCCAGCATTTT.

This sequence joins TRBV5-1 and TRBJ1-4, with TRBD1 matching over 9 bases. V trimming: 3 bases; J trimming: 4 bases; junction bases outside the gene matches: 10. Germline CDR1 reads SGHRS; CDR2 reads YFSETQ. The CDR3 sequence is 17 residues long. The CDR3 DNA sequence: TGCGCCAGCAGCTCATTCCGGTCGGGACAGGGTAATGAAAAACTGTTTTTT. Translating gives CASSSFRSGQGNEKLFF.

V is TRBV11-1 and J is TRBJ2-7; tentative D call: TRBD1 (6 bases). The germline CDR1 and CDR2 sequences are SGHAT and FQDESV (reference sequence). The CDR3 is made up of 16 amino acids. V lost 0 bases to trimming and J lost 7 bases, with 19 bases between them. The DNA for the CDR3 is TGTGCCAGCAGCTTAGCGTCCTGGGGGCTGGGGGCGGAGCAGTACTTC. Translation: CASSLASWGLGAEQYF.

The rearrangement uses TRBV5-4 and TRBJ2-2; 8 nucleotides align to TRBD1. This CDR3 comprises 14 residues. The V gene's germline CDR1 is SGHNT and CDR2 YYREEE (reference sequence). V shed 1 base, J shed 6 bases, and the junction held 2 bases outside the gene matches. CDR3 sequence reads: CASSLPGGSGELFF. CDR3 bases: TGTGCCAGCAGCTTGCCAGGGGGCTCCGGGGAGCTGTTTTTT.

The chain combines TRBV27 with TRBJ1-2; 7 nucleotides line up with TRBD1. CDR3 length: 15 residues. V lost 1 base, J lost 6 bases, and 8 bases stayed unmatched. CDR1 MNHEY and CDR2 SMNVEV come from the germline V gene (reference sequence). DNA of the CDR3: TGTGCCAGCAGTTTATTTACAGGGGCGCAGAATGGCTACACCTTC. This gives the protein CASSLFTGAQNGYTF.

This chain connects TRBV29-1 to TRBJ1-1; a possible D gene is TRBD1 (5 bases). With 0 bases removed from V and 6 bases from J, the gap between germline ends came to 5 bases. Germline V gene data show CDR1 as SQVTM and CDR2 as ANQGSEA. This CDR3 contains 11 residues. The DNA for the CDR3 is TGCAGCGTTGAAGAAGGGGCTGAAGCTTTCTTT. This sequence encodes CSVEEGAEAFF.

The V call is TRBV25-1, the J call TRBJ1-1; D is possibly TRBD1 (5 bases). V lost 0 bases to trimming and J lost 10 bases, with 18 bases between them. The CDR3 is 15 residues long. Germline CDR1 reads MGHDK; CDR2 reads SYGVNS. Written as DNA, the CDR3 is TGTGCCAGCAGTGAATATATGCAGGGCCCGGGGGGAGCTTTCTTT. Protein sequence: CASSEYMQGPGGAFF.

The CDR3 region is CASSLIRGKGGELFF. The CDR3 nucleotides are TGTGCCAGTAGCCTAATACGGGGAAAGGGCGGGGAGCTGTTTTTT. J is TRBJ2-2 and V is TRBV19, with D possibly TRBD2 on 5 matching bases. This CDR3 has 15 residues. V shed 6 bases and J shed 7 bases, with 18 bases lying between them. Per the germline V gene, CDR1 is LNHDA and CDR2 is SQIVND (reference sequence).

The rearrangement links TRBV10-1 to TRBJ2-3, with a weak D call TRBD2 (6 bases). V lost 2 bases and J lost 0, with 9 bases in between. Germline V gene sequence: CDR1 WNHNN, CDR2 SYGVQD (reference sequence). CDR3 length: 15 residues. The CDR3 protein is CASSEGDFSTDTQYF. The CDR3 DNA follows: TGCGCCAGCAGTGAGGGGGACTTCAGCACAGATACGCAGTATTTT.

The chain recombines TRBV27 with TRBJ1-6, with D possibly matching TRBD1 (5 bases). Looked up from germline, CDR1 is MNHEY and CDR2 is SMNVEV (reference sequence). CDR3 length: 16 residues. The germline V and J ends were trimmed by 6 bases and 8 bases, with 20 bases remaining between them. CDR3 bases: TGTGCCAGCAGGCATCCGCCCGGGGCGGGATATTCACCCCTCCACTTT. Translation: CASRHPPGAGYSPLHF.

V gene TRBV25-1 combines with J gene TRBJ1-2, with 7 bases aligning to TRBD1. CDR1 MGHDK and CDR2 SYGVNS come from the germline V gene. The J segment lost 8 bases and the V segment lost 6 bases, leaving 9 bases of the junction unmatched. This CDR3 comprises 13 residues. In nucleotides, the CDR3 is TGTGCCAGCAGGGGGAACAGGGGAGGCGGCTACACCTTC. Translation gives CASRGNRGGGYTF.